This note documents a single TCR beta chain sequence. The record originates from a study of blood T cell repertoires in COVID-19. Overall study: Acute and convalescent COVID-19 specimens originated in the United States, Italy and Spain. T cells, B-cell-depleted T cells, or PBMCs supplied cDNA or gDNA.

Patients at the Seattle site were enrolled during active infection and followed longitudinally. How the authors handled the data: Amplified reference gene primers provided the basis for estimating nucleated cell counts. The assay was immunoSEQ multiplex PCR, and TCRdb's table has in-frame clones only and misses some. The V and J calls and the clone size are those of that table, but D and trimming were determined from the DNA. This table has about 410,000 clones, over 75% appearing once. Sequencing used peripheral blood. This TCR derives from a woman aged 40 to 55 with COVID-19, enrolled during active disease.

CDR3 DNA sequence: TGCGCCAGCAGCTTGGTGGCCGGGGGGTGGTACAATGAGCAGTTCTTC. It specifies CASSLVAGGWYNEQFF. V gene TRBV5-1 combines with J gene TRBJ2-1; 7 nucleotides line up with TRBD2. Germline V lookup: CDR1 SGHRS, CDR2 YFSETQ. Losses at the gene ends were 0 bases for V and 4 bases for J; bases not matched to a gene: 7. This CDR3 spans 16 amino acids.